This T cell receptor (beta chain) emerged from a study of early T cells in non-severe SARS-CoV-2 infection. Study results and limitations: Matches to VDJdb favored anti-spike CD8 responses and missed private and CD4 specificities.

V was pared by 0 bases and J by 5 bases, with 12 bases between. The CDR3 totals 15 residues. In germline, CDR1 is SGHKS, CDR2 YYEKEE (reference sequence). In this sample, this clonotype turned up many times. Its antigen is not identified. TCRdb re-called the 5' RACE reads through MiXCR, storing one row per CDR3 protein. The sample has approximately 66,000 distinct CDR3 sequences; under 15% are singletons. This chain links TRBV5-5 with TRBJ2-1; unclear D gene. The receptor was isolated from an adult who was a healthcare worker with PCR-confirmed SARS-CoV-2 infection or an uninfected control (not recorded which). Material: whole blood. This CDR3 is CASSLVTPRDNEQFF. CDR3 DNA: TGTGCCAGCAGCTTGGTGACCCCCCGGGACAATGAGCAGTTCTTC.